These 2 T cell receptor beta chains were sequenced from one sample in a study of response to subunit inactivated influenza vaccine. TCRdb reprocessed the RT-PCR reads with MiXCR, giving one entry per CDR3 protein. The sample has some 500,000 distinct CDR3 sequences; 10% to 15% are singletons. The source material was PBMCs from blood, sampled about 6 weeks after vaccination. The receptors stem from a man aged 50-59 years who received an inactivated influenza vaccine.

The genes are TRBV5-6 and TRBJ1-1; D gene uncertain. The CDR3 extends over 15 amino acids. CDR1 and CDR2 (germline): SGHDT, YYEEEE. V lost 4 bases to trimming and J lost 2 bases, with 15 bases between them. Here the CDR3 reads CASSKVPQLNTEAFF. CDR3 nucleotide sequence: TGTGCCAGCAGCAAGGTCCCCCAATTAAACACTGAAGCTTTCTTT.

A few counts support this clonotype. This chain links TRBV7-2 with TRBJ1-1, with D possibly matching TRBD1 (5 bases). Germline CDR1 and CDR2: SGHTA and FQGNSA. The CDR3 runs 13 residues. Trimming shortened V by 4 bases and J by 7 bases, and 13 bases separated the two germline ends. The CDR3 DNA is TGTGCCAGCAGCTCTCAGGAGGACAATGAAGCTTTCTTT. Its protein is CASSSQEDNEAFF. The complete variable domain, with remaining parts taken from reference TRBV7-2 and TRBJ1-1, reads GAGVSQSPSNKVTEKGKDVELRCDPISGHTALYWYRQSLGQGLEFLIYFQGNSAPDKSGLPSDRFSAERTGGSVSTLTIQRTQQEDSAVYLCASSSQEDNEAFFGQGTRLTVV.